This note documents a single TCR beta chain sequence. Its antigen is currently unknown. A second PCR of roughly 7 to 11 cycles used a sample-barcoded 5' primer and a J-beta primer mix. Tags on each cDNA molecule came from a template-switch adaptor with 12 random nucleotides. TCRdb called the 5' RACE reads again in MiXCR, with one record for every CDR3 protein. The sample lists about 680,000 distinct CDR3 sequences; 49% were seen once. These data come from a study of blood T cells in healthy people across ages. Every sample gave at least 5 micrograms of total RNA when it was extracted. General study points: Aged donors had fewer naive CD4+ cells and lower diversity than long-lived donors.

The TCR originated in a woman aged 55-75 years in good health. Specimen: blood.

CDR3 DNA: TGTGCCAGCAGCACCCGGGGGGGCCTCTCCTACAATGAGCAGTTCTTC. Protein: CASSTRGGLSYNEQFF. This rearrangement joins TRBV7-3 to TRBJ2-1; TRBD2 matches at 8 bases. The trim removed 5 bases at V and 0 bases at J, leaving 6 bases unmatched. The CDR3 has 16 residues. Germline-derived CDR1 and CDR2 are SGHTA and FQGTGA. Full variable domain (remainder filled in from reference TRBV7-3 and TRBJ2-1): GAGVSQTPSNKVTEKGKYVELRCDPISGHTALYWYRQSLGQGPEFLIYFQGTGAADDSGLPNDRFFAVRPEGSVSTLKIQRTERGDSAVYLCASSTRGGLSYNEQFFGPGTRLTVL.